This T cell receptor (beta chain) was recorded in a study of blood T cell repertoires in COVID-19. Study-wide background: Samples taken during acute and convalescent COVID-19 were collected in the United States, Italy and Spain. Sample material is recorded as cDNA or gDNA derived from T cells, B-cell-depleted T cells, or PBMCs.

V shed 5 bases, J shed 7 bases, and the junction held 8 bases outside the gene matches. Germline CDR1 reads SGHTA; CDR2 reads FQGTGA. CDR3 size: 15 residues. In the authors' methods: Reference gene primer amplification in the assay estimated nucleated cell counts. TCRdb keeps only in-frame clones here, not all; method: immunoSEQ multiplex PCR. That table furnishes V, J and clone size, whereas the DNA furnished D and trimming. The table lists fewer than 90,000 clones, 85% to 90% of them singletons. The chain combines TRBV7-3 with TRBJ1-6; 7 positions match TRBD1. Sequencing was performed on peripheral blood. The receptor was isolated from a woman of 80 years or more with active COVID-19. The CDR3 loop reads CASSARGGGNSPLHF. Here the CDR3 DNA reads TGTGCCAGCAGCGCCCGAGGGGGCGGGAATTCACCCCTCCACTTT.